Listed here are 32 T cell receptor beta chains from one sample, sequenced in a study of vaccination and CD4 T cells after COVID-19. No cognate antigen is known for these TCRs. Sequencing of the DNA from cultured CD4+ T cells was carried out with the Oncomine TCR Beta short-read assay. TCRdb ran MiXCR on the PCR reads and lists one entry per CDR3 protein. Here the sample spans some 21,000 distinct CDR3 sequences, around two fifths being singletons. Treatment indicated: approximately 9-day PBMC culture with coronavirus spike peptide pools or control peptides (ViraFEST assay). Sequencing was carried out using cultured CD4+ T cells from blood. The receptors were gathered from a human donor with COVID-19.

The V call is TRBV5-6, the J call TRBJ1-5, with D possibly being TRBD1 (5 bases). Germline CDR1 and CDR2: SGHDT and YYEEEE. The CDR3 sequence is 16 residues long. Trimming took off 1 base at V and 3 bases at J, with 14 bases between the two ends. CDR3: CASSLFRAGNNQPQHF. In DNA, the CDR3 is TGTGCCAGCAGCTTGTTTCGGGCAGGGAACAATCAGCCCCAGCATTTT. The full variable domain, its missing parts supplied by reference TRBV5-6 and TRBJ1-5, is DAGVTQSPTHLIKTRGQQVTLRCSPKSGHDTVSWYQQALGQGPQFIFQYYEEEERQRGNFPDRFSGHQFPNYSSELNVNALLLGDSALYLCASSLFRAGNNQPQHFGDGTRLSIL.

For the CDR3, the DNA is TGCGCCAGCAGCCGGGGGTTGGGCTACGAGCAGTACTTC. Protein: CASSRGLGYEQYF. The rearrangement joins TRBV4-1 to TRBJ2-7; D possibly uses TRBD1 or TRBD2 (5 bases each). The V gene's germline CDR1 is MGHRA and CDR2 YSYEKL. The CDR3 has 13 amino acids. V was trimmed by 4 bases and J by 3 bases, leaving 10 bases between them.

The chain links TRBV12-3 or TRBV12-4 to TRBJ2-1; 8 bases map to TRBD2. Losses at the gene ends were 4 bases for V and 12 bases for J; bases not matched to a gene: 8. The CDR3 spans 13 residues. The CDR3 loop reads CASSSPGGLTQFF. DNA for the CDR3: TGTGCCAGCAGTTCCCCGGGGGGGCTGACGCAGTTCTTC.

This clonotype was observed a single time. Here the CDR3 DNA reads TGTGCCAGCGGCTGGGACAGGCGGAGAGGGGGTTCCTCCTACGAGCAGTACTTC. Protein sequence: CASGWDRRRGGSSYEQYF. The V gene is TRBV6-2 or TRBV6-3, the J gene TRBJ2-7; 8 bases are shared with TRBD1. The germline gives CDR1 MNHEY, CDR2 SVGEGT. The CDR3 is 18 amino acids. V dropped 8 bases and J dropped 0; count of bases not matched to a gene: 18.

The V and J genes are TRBV20-1 and TRBJ2-7, with 8 bases matching TRBD2. Per germline, CDR1 DFQATT and CDR2 SNEGSKA (reference sequence). After removal of 5 bases from V and 5 bases from J, the junction contained 11 bases not matched to a gene. This CDR3 region has 14 residues. CDR3 DNA: TGCAGTGCTTTCCAAGCGGGGGCTGGCAACGAGCAGTACTTC. It encodes CSAFQAGAGNEQYF.

The chain joins TRBV10-3 to TRBJ1-6; D remains unclear. Trimming removed 0 bases at V and 9 bases at J, with 12 bases between. The CDR3 spans 15 residues. Germline V gives CDR1 ENHRY, CDR2 SYGVKD. The CDR3 protein is CAISESPLHGSPLHF. The DNA for the CDR3 is TGTGCCATCAGTGAGTCGCCCCTTCATGGTTCACCCCTCCACTTT.

The genes are TRBV20-1 and TRBJ2-7, with D possibly TRBD1 on 6 matching bases. CDR3 length: 14 residues. V lost 3 bases and J 12 bases, leaving 24 bases between the germline ends. CDR1 is DFQATT and CDR2 is SNEGSKA in the germline V gene (reference sequence). The CDR3 reads CSASGTSILGGLYF. CDR3 DNA: TGCAGTGCTAGCGGGACATCGATTTTGGGTGGGCTGTACTTC.

This clonotype was counted between two and nine times. The chain employs TRBV7-9 and TRBJ2-7, with 9 bases that match TRBD1. CDR1 and CDR2 (germline): SEHNR, FQNEAQ (reference sequence). V gave up 0 bases and J gave up 7 bases; unmatched junction bases: 4. The length of the CDR3 is 14 residues. CDR3 sequence reads: CASSLAGTGREQYF. CDR3 bases: TGTGCCAGCAGCTTAGCCGGGACAGGGCGGGAGCAGTACTTC.

This rearrangement joins TRBV19 to TRBJ2-4, with D perhaps assigned TRBD1 or TRBD2 (6 bases each). CDR3 length: 18 residues. V gave up 3 bases and J gave up 0 bases, with 18 bases separating them. CDR1 is LNHDA, CDR2 SQIVND, per germline (reference sequence). The CDR3 spells CASSIRGLPFRAKNIQYF. CDR3 sequence (DNA): TGTGCCAGTAGTATCAGGGGACTGCCTTTTCGAGCCAAAAACATTCAGTACTTC.

This clonotype came up a few times. An end of the junction differs from the germline gene, which may be a read error. The chain links TRBV7-7 to TRBJ2-2; weak D call: TRBD1 (5 bases). Germline CDR1 SSHAT, CDR2 FNYEAQ (reference sequence). The CDR3 has 14 residues. The CDR3 is CASSKTANTGELFF. The CDR3 bases are TGTGCTAGCAGCAAGACAGCAAACACCGGGGAGCTGTTTTTT.

This clonotype was seen a few times. The CDR3 DNA is TGTGCCAGCAGCGGGGCCCGCTCTGGAAACACCATATATTTT. This gives the protein CASSGARSGNTIYF. The chain carries TRBV11-2 and TRBJ1-3, with a weak D call TRBD1 (5 bases). V was trimmed by 5 bases and J by 0 bases, leaving 8 bases between them. CDR3 length: 14 residues. Germline V gives CDR1 SGHAT, CDR2 FQNNGV.

The V gene is TRBV15, the J gene TRBJ2-7; 8 positions match TRBD2. Germline values: CDR1 LNHNV, CDR2 YYDKDF (reference sequence). CDR3 length equals 17 residues. Unmatched junction bases numbered 10, after V lost 3 bases and J lost 0 bases. In DNA form, the CDR3 reads TGTGCCACCAGCAGGTACAAGGAAGCGGGGGCCTCCTACGAGCAGTACTTC. Translation: CATSRYKEAGASYEQYF.

This clonotype has only a few counts. V gene TRBV6-5 combines with J gene TRBJ1-5, with no clear D. The CDR3 sequence is 14 residues long. From germline, CDR1 is MNHEY and CDR2 SVGAGI. V was clipped by 4 bases and J by 1 base, with 8 bases between them. In DNA form, the CDR3 reads TGTGCCAGCAGTTTAGAAAAAAGCAATCAGCCCCAGCATTTT. Translation: CASSLEKSNQPQHF.

The chain has TRBV4-3 and TRBJ2-1, with 8 bases lining up with TRBD2. This CDR3 has 17 residues. J gave up 3 bases and V 7 bases, and 14 bases lay outside the gene matches. CDR1 LGHNA and CDR2 YSLEER come from the germline V gene. The CDR3 bases are TGCGCCAGCACCACTTCGGAGAAGCGGGAGCTCTACAATGAGCAGTTCTTC. This translates into CASTTSEKRELYNEQFF.

The chain carries TRBV11-1 and TRBJ2-5, with 11 bases lining up with TRBD1. The CDR3 covers 13 residues. Looked up from germline, CDR1 is SGHAT and CDR2 is FQDESV (reference sequence). V shed 5 bases, J shed 5 bases, and the junction held 1 base outside the gene matches. CDR3 sequence reads: CASSGDRGETQYF. The CDR3 nucleotides read TGTGCCAGCAGCGGGGACAGGGGGGAGACCCAGTACTTC.

The gene calls are TRBV11-2 and TRBJ2-7; TRBD1 aligns across 8 bases. Losses at the gene ends were 6 bases for V and 6 bases for J; bases not matched to a gene: 13. The germline V gene encodes CDR1 SGHAT and CDR2 FQNNGV. The CDR3 runs to 15 residues. The CDR3 sequence: CASRTLRGRAIEQYF. In nucleotides, the CDR3 is TGTGCCAGCAGGACACTCAGGGGGCGAGCCATCGAGCAGTACTTC. The whole variable domain, filled in from reference TRBV11-2 and TRBJ2-7, reads EAGVAQSPRYKIIEKRQSVAFWCNPISGHATLYWYQQILGQGPKLLIQFQNNGVVDDSQLPKDRFSAERLKGVDSTLKIQPAKLEDSAVYLCASRTLRGRAIEQYFGPGTRLTVT.

This clonotype was picked up a small number of times. This rearrangement joins TRBV6-1 to TRBJ2-7; 12 nucleotides line up with TRBD1. Germline lookup yields CDR1 MNHNS and CDR2 SASEGT. This CDR3 is 16 amino acids long. The trim removed 6 bases at V and 6 bases at J, leaving 12 bases unmatched. The CDR3 loop is CASRGQGATTWGEQYF. As DNA, the CDR3 is TGTGCCAGCAGGGGACAGGGGGCGACCACATGGGGCGAGCAGTACTTC.

The V and J genes are TRBV9 and TRBJ2-3; the D gene is possibly TRBD2 (5 bases). This CDR3 region has 12 residues. The V gene's germline CDR1 is SGDLS and CDR2 YYNGEE. Deletions cut 6 bases from V and 4 bases from J, with 9 bases between. The CDR3 spells CASNGVSDTQYF. For the CDR3, the DNA is TGTGCCAGCAACGGGGTATCAGATACGCAGTATTTT.

This chain joins TRBV5-1 and TRBJ2-7; D is undetermined. The CDR3 extends over 12 amino acids. Germline V gene lookup returns CDR1 SGHRS and CDR2 YFSETQ. V was shortened by 5 bases and J by 6 bases, with 12 bases between the two germline ends. This CDR3 is CASRDGLGEQYF. In DNA, the CDR3 is TGCGCCAGCAGGGACGGTTTAGGCGAGCAGTACTTC.

This clonotype was found a few times. The rearrangement joins TRBV7-2 to TRBJ2-3, with TRBD1 identical over 7 bases. V shed 5 bases and J 0 bases; nucleotides not matched to a gene: 8. CDR1 and CDR2 (germline): SGHTA, FQGNSA. The CDR3 has 16 residues. CDR3 coding DNA: TGTGCCAGCAGCCGAGACAGGGCCTCTAGCACAGATACGCAGTATTTT. This translates into CASSRDRASSTDTQYF.

The chain joins TRBV20-1 to TRBJ2-7; the match to TRBD2 covers 12 bases. Trimming took 0 bases from V and 4 from J; bases not matched to a gene: 10. Germline-derived CDR1 and CDR2 are DFQATT and SNEGSKA (reference sequence). The CDR3 has 17 amino acids. The CDR3 reads CSARDTSALAGGYEQYF. In DNA form, the CDR3 reads TGCAGTGCTAGAGATACGAGCGCTCTAGCGGGGGGGTACGAGCAGTACTTC.

The chain recombines TRBV27 with TRBJ2-5, with TRBD1 identical over 7 bases. Germline V lookup: CDR1 MNHEY, CDR2 SMNVEV (reference sequence). The CDR3 is 13 residues long. V shed 7 bases, J shed 5 bases, and the junction held 7 bases outside the gene matches. The CDR3 protein is CASNRQGEETQYF. CDR3 DNA sequence: TGTGCCAGCAATCGACAGGGCGAGGAGACCCAGTACTTC.

This chain joins TRBV5-4 and TRBJ2-3; no clear D gene. The germline gives CDR1 SGHNT, CDR2 YYREEE (reference sequence). V gave up 1 base and J gave up 2 bases, with 11 bases separating them. This CDR3 has 15 amino acids. CDR3 sequence reads: CASSLWSATTDTQYF. The CDR3 DNA reads as TGTGCCAGCAGCTTGTGGTCAGCGACCACAGATACGCAGTATTTT.

The chain combines TRBV6-1 with TRBJ2-7; TRBD2 matches at 10 bases. V lost 6 bases to trimming and J lost 5 bases; unmatched junction nucleotides: 7. The CDR3 is 14 amino acids. Germline V lookup: CDR1 MNHNS, CDR2 SASEGT. The CDR3 region is CASSPNGLADEQYF. The CDR3 DNA follows: TGTGCCAGCAGCCCGAACGGACTAGCGGACGAGCAGTACTTC.

This clonotype has only a few counts. The genes are TRBV5-1 and TRBJ2-1; 11 bases are shared with TRBD2. V was clipped by 1 base and J by 10 bases; unmatched bases: 13. The CDR3 is 17 residues long. Germline V gene data show CDR1 as SGHRS and CDR2 as YFSETQ. As DNA, the CDR3 is TGCGCCAGCAGCTTGACCCTACTAGCGGGGGACAAGGACGAGCAGTTCTTC. Translation gives CASSLTLLAGDKDEQFF.

The V call is TRBV29-1, the J call TRBJ2-3; 11 bases align to TRBD1. The CDR3 runs to 14 residues. Germline loops: CDR1 SQVTM, CDR2 ANQGSEA. The J segment lost 4 bases and the V segment lost 7 bases, leaving 7 bases of the junction unmatched. CDR3 DNA: TGCAGCGCCTCCCCGGGACAGGGGGCAGATACGCAGTATTTT. Its translation: CSASPGQGADTQYF.

This clonotype has just a few counts. V usage is TRBV6-1 and J usage is TRBJ2-3; 8 bases line up with TRBD1. Germline V lookup: CDR1 MNHNS, CDR2 SASEGT. CDR3 length: 15 amino acids. The J segment lost 5 bases and the V segment lost 6 bases, leaving 10 bases of the junction unmatched. The CDR3 DNA is TGTGCCAGCAGGCGACAGGGGACTTCGGGAGATACGCAGTATTTT. The encoded protein is CASRRQGTSGDTQYF.

This clonotype was seen a handful of times. This chain connects TRBV27 to TRBJ1-2; D is perhaps TRBD1 (6 bases). The CDR3 sequence is 15 residues long. V lost 3 bases, J lost 8 bases, and 19 bases lay in between. Germline-derived CDR1 and CDR2 are MNHEY and SMNVEV (reference sequence). As DNA, the CDR3 is TGTGCCAGCAGTTTTTACTCGATTGGGGGGGGCGGCTACACCTTC. Its translation is CASSFYSIGGGGYTF.

This clonotype occurred a few times. This sequence joins TRBV7-8 and TRBJ2-3; perhaps D is TRBD1 or TRBD2 (6 bases each). CDR3 length: 15 residues. V gave up 3 bases and J gave up 3 bases, with 13 bases separating them. CDR1 is SGHVS, CDR2 FQNEAQ, per germline. CDR3 in amino acids: CASSFWGAYTDTQYF. The CDR3 coding sequence is TGTGCCAGCAGCTTTTGGGGGGCCTATACAGATACGCAGTATTTT.

This chain joins TRBV6-5 and TRBJ2-4; possible D gene TRBD1, 6 bases. Looked up from germline, CDR1 is MNHEY and CDR2 is SVGAGI. This CDR3 contains 20 residues. V lost 0 bases to trimming and J lost 0 bases, with 21 bases between them. The CDR3 bases are TGTGCCAGCAGTTACTCGATCAGGGGTGAACTTGAAATAGCCAAAAACATTCAGTACTTC. Translated: CASSYSIRGELEIAKNIQYF.

CDR3 DNA: TGTGCCAGCAGTGAAGAGTCGACAGGGCTTTATGGCTACACCTTC. Encoded protein: CASSEESTGLYGYTF. The chain recombines TRBV6-1 with TRBJ1-2, with 7 bases aligning to TRBD1. V lost 1 base, J lost 5 bases, and 7 bases stayed unmatched. CDR1 MNHNS and CDR2 SASEGT come from the germline V gene. This CDR3 region has 15 residues.

The rearrangement links TRBV19 to TRBJ1-3, with 8 bases matching TRBD1. Trimming removed 7 bases from V and 4 bases from J; junction bases left unmatched: 9. The CDR3 runs to 15 residues. The germline V gene has CDR1 LNHDA and CDR2 SQIVND (reference sequence). The CDR3 region is CASTKSTGAGNTIYF. The CDR3 DNA sequence: TGTGCCAGTACTAAATCGACAGGGGCCGGAAACACCATATATTTT.